This T cell receptor (beta chain) was recorded in a study of cytomegalovirus exposure and HLA in healthy donors. On the study more broadly: A data release that came early held tens of millions of unique TCRs from HLA-typed donors.

CDR3 length: 15 residues. Germline loops: CDR1 KGHSH, CDR2 LQKENI. Deletions cut 0 bases from V and 6 bases from J, with 11 bases between. PCR primers comprised 60 Vbeta and 13 Jbeta primers. The data were produced by immunoSEQ multiplex PCR, yet TCRdb's version contains in-frame clones alone and is incomplete. The table lists 130,000 or so clones, approximately 79% of them singletons. The V call is TRBV18, the J call TRBJ2-2; D is possibly TRBD1 (5 bases). The sequencing sample was made of PBMCs. This sequence was found in a man aged 25-45 years in good health and CMV-seronegative. This CDR3 reads CASSPPSGAPGELFF. CDR3 DNA sequence: TGTGCCAGCTCACCACCTTCTGGGGCCCCCGGGGAGCTGTTTTTT.